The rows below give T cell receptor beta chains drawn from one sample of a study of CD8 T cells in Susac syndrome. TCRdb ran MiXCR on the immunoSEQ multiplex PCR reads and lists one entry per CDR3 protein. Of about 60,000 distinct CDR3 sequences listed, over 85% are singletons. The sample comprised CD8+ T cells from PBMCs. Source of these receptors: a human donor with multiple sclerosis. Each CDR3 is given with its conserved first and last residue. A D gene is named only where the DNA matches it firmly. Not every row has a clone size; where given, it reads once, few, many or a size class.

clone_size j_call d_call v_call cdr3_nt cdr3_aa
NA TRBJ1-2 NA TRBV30 TGTGCCTGGACCGAGAACTACGGAGATGGCTACACCTTC CAWTENYGDGYTF
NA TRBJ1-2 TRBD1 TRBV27 TGTGCCAGCAGTTTCAGGGGGAATAACTATGGCTACACCTTC CASSFRGNNYGYTF
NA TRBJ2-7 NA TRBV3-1 TGTGCCAGCAGCCAAGAAGGTAGAATTTACGAGCAGTACTTC CASSQEGRIYEQYF
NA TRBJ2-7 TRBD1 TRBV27 TGTGCCAGCAGTATCGGGACAGGGGGCTACGAGCAGTACTTC CASSIGTGGYEQYF
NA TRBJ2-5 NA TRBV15 TGTGCCACCAGCAGGGGGGCGGGGGAAGCCCAAGAGACCCAGTACTTC CATSRGAGEAQETQYF
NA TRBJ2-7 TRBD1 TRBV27 TGTGCCAGCAGTTTAAATGGACAGGGCTACGAGCAGTACTTC CASSLNGQGYEQYF
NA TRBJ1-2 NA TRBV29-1 TGCAGCGTTGAGTGGGAGAACTATGGCTACACCTTC CSVEWENYGYTF
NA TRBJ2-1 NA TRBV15 TGTGCCACCAGCAGAGACAGGACCACGGATGAGCAGTTCTTC CATSRDRTTDEQFF
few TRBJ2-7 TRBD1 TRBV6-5 TGTGCCAGCAGTTTGGGGACAGGGATATCCTACGAGCAGTACTTC CASSLGTGISYEQYF
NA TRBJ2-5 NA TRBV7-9 TGTGCCAGCAGCTTAGACCGGTGGGAGACCCAGTACTTC CASSLDRWETQYF
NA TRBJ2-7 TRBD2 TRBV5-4 TGTGCCAGCAGCTTGGATCTACGGGAGGGCGACGAGCAGTACTTC CASSLDLREGDEQYF
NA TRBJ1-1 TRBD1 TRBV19 TGTGCCAGTAGTAACCCGACAGGGGTTAACACTGAAGCTTTCTTT CASSNPTGVNTEAFF
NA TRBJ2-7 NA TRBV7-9 TGTGCCAGCAGCGCCGACAGCGTGGGCGAGCAGTACTTC CASSADSVGEQYF
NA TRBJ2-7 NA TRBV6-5 TGTGCCAGCAGACCCAGTGAGAGGTCCTACGAGCAGTACTTC CASRPSERSYEQYF
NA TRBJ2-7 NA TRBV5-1 TGCGCCAGCAGCAGCGATTGGGGTGAGCAGTACTTC CASSSDWGEQYF
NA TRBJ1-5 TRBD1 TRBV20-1 TGCAGTGCTAGCACCACAGGGGCCATTAGCAATCAGCCCCAGCATTTT CSASTTGAISNQPQHF
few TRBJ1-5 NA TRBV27 TGTGCCAGCAGTTTACAACAGCCCCAGCATTTT CASSLQQPQHF
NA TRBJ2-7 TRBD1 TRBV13 TGTGCCAGCAGCTTAGGGGACAGGGGGCCGGACGAGCAGTACTTC CASSLGDRGPDEQYF